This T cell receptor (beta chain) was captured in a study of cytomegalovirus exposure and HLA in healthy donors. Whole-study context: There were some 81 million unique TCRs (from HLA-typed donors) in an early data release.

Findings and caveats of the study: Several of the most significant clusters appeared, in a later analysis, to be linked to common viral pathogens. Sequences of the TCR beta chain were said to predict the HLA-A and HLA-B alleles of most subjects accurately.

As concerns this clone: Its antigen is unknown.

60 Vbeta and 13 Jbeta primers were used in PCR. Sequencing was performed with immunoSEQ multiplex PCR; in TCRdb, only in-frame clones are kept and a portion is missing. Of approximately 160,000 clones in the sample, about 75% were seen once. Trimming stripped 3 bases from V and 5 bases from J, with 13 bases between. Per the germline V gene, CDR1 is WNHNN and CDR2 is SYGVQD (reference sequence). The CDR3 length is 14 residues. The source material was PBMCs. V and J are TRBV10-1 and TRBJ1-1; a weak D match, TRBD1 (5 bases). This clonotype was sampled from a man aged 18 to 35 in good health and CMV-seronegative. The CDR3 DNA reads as TGCGCCAGCAGTGATCGGGGAGGGGAGACTGAAGCTTTCTTT. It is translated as CASSDRGGETEAFF.